This passage covers 3 T cell receptor beta chains from one sample sequenced in a study of blood T cell repertoires in COVID-19. TCRdb keeps only in-frame clones here, not all; method: immunoSEQ multiplex PCR. The repertoire holds more than 150,000 clones, with approximately 80% as singletons. The specimen was PBMCs or T cells enriched from blood (not recorded which). The source of these receptors is a man in his 60s who had been exposed to COVID-19.

The V call is TRBV6-5, the J call TRBJ1-2, with D uncertain. CDR3 length equals 11 residues. Germline CDR1 and CDR2: MNHEY and SVGAGI. V was shortened by 8 bases and J by 7 bases, with 11 bases between the two germline ends. The CDR3 coding sequence is TGTGCCAGCTGGGGAGGGTCTGGCTACACCTTC. Its protein product is CASWGGSGYTF.

The rearrangement links TRBV28 to TRBJ1-5; TRBD1 matches at 8 bases. Germline-derived CDR1 and CDR2 are MDHEN and SYDVKM. Losses at the gene ends were 7 bases for V and 6 bases for J; bases not matched to a gene: 5. The CDR3 is 13 amino acids. The CDR3 region has the DNA TGTGCCAGCATCGACAGGGGATTTCAGCCCCAGCATTTT. This gives the protein CASIDRGFQPQHF.

This clone was detected only once. The genes are TRBV7-9 and TRBJ2-5, with 10 bases that match TRBD1. Looked up from germline, CDR1 is SEHNR and CDR2 is FQNEAQ (reference sequence). J gave up 5 bases and V 3 bases, and 3 bases lay outside the gene matches. The CDR3 has 14 amino acids. The CDR3 coding sequence is TGTGCCAGCAGCTTCGGGACAGGGGTCGAGACCCAGTACTTC. It specifies CASSFGTGVETQYF.